The rows below give T cell receptor beta chains drawn from one sample of a study of cytomegalovirus exposure and HLA in healthy donors. The assay was immunoSEQ multiplex PCR, and TCRdb's table has in-frame clones only and misses some. The data contain 70,000 to 90,000 clones, under 80% of them seen just once; the ten biggest clones take up around 4.7%. Sequenced material: PBMCs. These TCRs come from a man aged 60 to 69 in good health and CMV-seropositive. The CDR3 runs from the conserved cysteine through the conserved F or W. Each record gives: clone size, D gene, V gene, J gene, CDR3 length, CDR3 protein, CDR3 DNA. A D gene is named only where the DNA matches it firmly. Some rows mark clone size as missing; the rest say once, few, many or name a class of expanded clone.

>-|-|TRBV27|TRBJ1-6|15
CASSLRTDYNSPLHF
TGTGCCAGCAGTTTACGGACAGACTACAATTCACCCCTCCACTTT
>-|-|TRBV7-9|TRBJ2-7|14
CASTKEGLAIEQYF
TGTGCCAGCACCAAAGAGGGCCTAGCCATCGAGCAGTACTTC
>-|-|TRBV18|TRBJ2-1|16
CASSPPTRAALNEQFF
TGTGCCAGCTCACCACCGACTCGTGCTGCGCTCAATGAGCAGTTCTTC
>-|TRBD2|TRBV5-6|TRBJ2-5|16
CASSLGGGTVQEAQYF
TGTGCCAGCAGCTTGGGGGGAGGGACTGTTCAAGAGGCCCAGTACTTC
>-|TRBD2|TRBV5-1|TRBJ2-7|15
CASSFGGLVYYEQYF
TGCGCCAGCAGCTTTGGGGGACTAGTCTATTACGAGCAGTACTTC
>-|TRBD1|TRBV6-6|TRBJ1-2|14
CASSSRGQHYGYTF
TGTGCCAGCAGTTCCAGGGGACAGCACTATGGCTACACCTTC
>few|-|TRBV11-2|TRBJ2-1|16
CASSLDGRDLYNEQFF
TGTGCCAGCAGCTTAGATGGGCGGGATCTTTACAATGAGCAGTTCTTC
>-|TRBD2|TRBV5-1|TRBJ2-1|16
CASSLAWGLASNEQFF
TGCGCCAGCAGCTTGGCTTGGGGACTAGCCTCCAATGAGCAGTTCTTC
>-|TRBD1|TRBV10-3|TRBJ2-5|15
CAIRTGTGVKETQYF
TGTGCCATCAGGACTGGGACAGGCGTGAAAGAGACCCAGTACTTC
>-|TRBD1|TRBV29-1|TRBJ2-2|16
CSVDNGQGIGTGELFF
TGCAGCGTTGATAATGGACAGGGGATTGGGACCGGGGAGCTGTTTTTT
>-|TRBD1|TRBV5-4|TRBJ2-7|14
CASSFRDRSREQYF
TGTGCCAGCAGCTTCCGGGACAGGTCGCGGGAGCAGTACTTC
>-|-|TRBV7-7|TRBJ2-7|12
CASSELYGEQYF
TGTGCTAGCAGCGAACTGTACGGGGAGCAGTACTTC
>-|-|TRBV20-1|TRBJ2-3|11
CSATVLGTQYF
TGCAGTGCCACCGTCCTCGGGACGCAGTATTTT
>-|TRBD1|TRBV5-4|TRBJ2-7|17
CASSSGPRDRDLYEQCF
TGTGCCAGCAGCTCCGGGCCCCGGGACAGGGACCTCTACGAGCAGTGCTTC
>-|-|TRBV7-8|TRBJ2-3|15
CASSSWRTSTDTQYF
TGTGCCAGCAGCTCCTGGCGGACTAGCACAGATACGCAGTATTTT
>few|TRBD1|TRBV7-9|TRBJ1-1|12
CASRPGGTEAFF
TGTGCCAGCAGACCAGGGGGGACTGAAGCTTTCTTT
>-|TRBD2|TRBV7-9|TRBJ2-1|15
CASSFLAGGGDEQFF
TGTGCCAGCAGCTTTTTAGCGGGAGGTGGCGATGAGCAGTTCTTC
>few|TRBD1|TRBV27|TRBJ1-5|15
CASSLGTGVKQPQHF
TGTGCCAGCAGTCTCGGGACAGGGGTAAAGCAGCCCCAGCATTTT
>-|TRBD1|TRBV6-1|TRBJ2-3|16
CASSERLGAGGDTQYF
TGTGCCAGCAGTGAGCGCTTGGGGGCAGGGGGAGATACGCAGTATTTT
>-|-|TRBV5-5|TRBJ2-2|15
CASSLVGGAGGELFF
TGTGCCAGCAGCTTGGTTGGGGGCGCGGGCGGGGAGCTGTTTTTT
>-|-|TRBV15|TRBJ1-5|13
CDTSSGEAGPQHF
TGTGACACCAGCAGCGGAGAAGCGGGGCCCCAGCATTTT
>once|TRBD2|TRBV15|TRBJ2-1|17
CATSRDLSGSLADEQFF
TGTGCCACCAGCAGAGATTTAAGCGGGAGCCTTGCCGATGAGCAGTTCTTC
>-|TRBD1|TRBV12-5|TRBJ2-5|14
CASGLTGTVGTQYF
TGTGCTAGTGGTTTGACCGGGACAGTGGGGACCCAGTACTTC
>few|-|TRBV6-1|TRBJ2-1|15
CASSVGQVPNNEQFF
TGTGCCAGCAGTGTAGGTCAGGTCCCCAACAATGAGCAGTTCTTC
>once|TRBD1|TRBV6-6|TRBJ2-1|11
CASRWGQFNFF
TGTGCCAGCAGGTGGGGACAGTTCAATTTCTTC
>few|-|TRBV4-1|TRBJ2-1|13
CASSRSDSNEQFF
TGCGCCAGCAGCCGATCGGACAGCAATGAGCAGTTCTTC